The rows below give T cell receptor beta chains drawn from one sample of a study of shared clonotypes between healthy human individuals. Profiled with immunoSEQ multiplex PCR; TCRdb holds only in-frame clones, not every one. The repertoire consists of millions of clones, with around 90% occurring once and the leading ten covering around 0.14%. The sequencing input was naive CD4+ T cells sorted from blood. All receptors derive from a man aged 18 to 35 in good health. Both conserved end residues are part of each CDR3. D genes are given only for firm matches. Some rows have no size entry. The others give once, few or many, or a class for an expanded clone.

j_call d_call clone_size v_call cdr3_aa cdr3_nt
TRBJ2-1 NA NA TRBV7-9 CASSFGWKRGDEQFF TGTGCCAGCAGCTTTGGCTGGAAGAGGGGGGATGAGCAGTTCTTC
TRBJ1-5 TRBD1 NA TRBV19 CASSIDPGGVDQPQHF TGTGCCAGTAGTATAGATCCAGGGGGCGTGGATCAGCCCCAGCATTTT
TRBJ2-7 NA once TRBV2 CASSQGNEQYF TGTGCCAGCAGCCAGGGCAACGAGCAGTACTTC
TRBJ2-4 NA NA TRBV6-1 CASSGQGSPNIQYF TGTGCCAGCAGTGGCCAGGGAAGTCCAAACATTCAGTACTTC
TRBJ2-7 NA NA TRBV7-2 CASSLAYGTGEQYF TGTGCCAGCAGCTTAGCGTATGGGACTGGCGAGCAGTACTTC
TRBJ2-7 TRBD1 NA TRBV5-1 CASSSGQGHLGDEQYF TGCGCCAGCAGCTCCGGACAGGGACACTTGGGGGACGAGCAGTACTTC
TRBJ2-1 TRBD1 NA TRBV6-5 CASSPDRGYNEQFF TGTGCCAGCAGTCCGGACAGGGGTTACAATGAGCAGTTCTTC
TRBJ2-1 TRBD2 NA TRBV9 CASSPGLAGGPWDEQFF TGTGCCAGCAGCCCGGGACTAGCGGGAGGGCCTTGGGATGAGCAGTTCTTC
TRBJ2-1 NA few TRBV7-9 CASSLVSGEQFF TGTGCCAGCAGCTTAGTGTCCGGTGAGCAGTTCTTC
TRBJ1-1 NA NA TRBV27 CASSSMGVANTEAFF TGTGCCAGCAGTTCGATGGGAGTCGCGAACACTGAAGCTTTCTTT
TRBJ1-6 NA NA TRBV6-1 CASSFRGRNSPLHF TGTGCCAGCAGTTTCCGGGGCCGGAATTCACCCCTCCACTTT
TRBJ1-1 NA NA TRBV6-5 CASKGGSTEAFF TGTGCCAGCAAGGGGGGGAGCACTGAAGCTTTCTTT
TRBJ1-1 NA NA TRBV7-2 CASSLRAAGMNTEAFF TGTGCCAGCAGCTTACGAGCCGCAGGGATGAACACTGAAGCTTTCTTT
TRBJ2-2 TRBD2 NA TRBV5-8 CASSFSRGGSVGNRELFF TGTGCCAGCAGCTTCTCTCGGGGGGGCAGTGTCGGAAATAGGGAGCTGTTTTTT
TRBJ1-2 NA once TRBV10-2 CASRGDKHNNYGYTF TGCGCCAGCAGAGGGGACAAGCATAATAACTATGGCTACACCTTC
TRBJ2-3 TRBD2 NA TRBV2 CASRGLAGTDTQYF TGTGCCAGCAGGGGACTAGCGGGCACAGATACGCAGTATTTT
TRBJ1-3 TRBD1 once TRBV9 CASSRTGVGNTIYF TGTGCCAGCAGCCGGACAGGGGTCGGAAACACCATATATTTT
TRBJ2-5 TRBD2 NA TRBV7-2 CASSLIGRIETQYF TGTGCCAGCAGCTTAATCGGGAGGATAGAGACCCAGTACTTC
TRBJ2-2 NA NA TRBV29-1 CSVASAGGELFF TGCAGCGTTGCCTCAGCTGGCGGGGAGCTGTTTTTT
TRBJ2-5 NA NA TRBV9 CASSVPDQETQYF TGTGCCAGCAGCGTACCGGACCAAGAGACCCAGTACTTC
TRBJ2-2 NA NA TRBV7-2 CASSLSASSITYTGELFF TGTGCCAGCAGCTTGTCTGCCTCCTCTATTACATACACCGGGGAGCTGTTTTTT
TRBJ1-1 NA NA TRBV6-5 CASRRGVGSTEAFF TGTGCCAGCAGAAGGGGGGTAGGGTCCACTGAAGCTTTCTTT
TRBJ2-2 NA NA TRBV27 CASSFREGELFF TGTGCCAGCAGTTTCCGCGAGGGGGAGCTGTTTTTT
TRBJ1-1 NA few TRBV14 CASSQGTVNTEAFF TGTGCCAGCAGCCAAGGAACGGTGAACACTGAAGCTTTCTTT
TRBJ2-3 NA NA TRBV7-7 CASSLLGPDTQYF TGTGCTAGCAGCTTACTAGGGCCAGATACGCAGTATTTT
TRBJ2-3 NA NA TRBV5-6 CASSSLGRSADTQYF TGTGCCAGCAGCTCCTTGGGCAGGTCCGCAGATACGCAGTATTTT
TRBJ2-5 NA once TRBV28 CASSPERTQYF TGTGCCAGCAGTCCCGAGCGGACCCAGTACTTC
TRBJ1-6 TRBD1 NA TRBV7-2 CASSLVGGGNSPLHF TGTGCCAGCAGCTTAGTTGGAGGGGGCAATTCACCCCTCCACTTT
TRBJ2-3 NA NA TRBV27 CASSLGQVTDTQYF TGTGCCAGCAGTTTAGGGCAGGTCACAGATACGCAGTATTTT
TRBJ2-1 TRBD2 NA TRBV7-2 CASSLVNLAGVGNEQFF TGTGCCAGCAGCTTAGTTAATTTAGCGGGAGTGGGGAATGAGCAGTTCTTC
TRBJ2-3 TRBD2 NA TRBV6-1 CASRAGGSTDTQYF TGTGCCAGCAGAGCGGGGGGGAGCACAGATACGCAGTATTTT
TRBJ1-1 TRBD1 NA TRBV5-6 CASSYTDRDTEAFF TGTGCCAGCAGCTATACTGACAGGGACACTGAAGCTTTCTTT
TRBJ1-4 NA NA TRBV29-1 CSVVSPNEKLFF TGCAGCGTTGTTAGCCCCAATGAAAAACTGTTTTTT
TRBJ1-2 NA NA TRBV6-1 CASSLETNYGYTF TGTGCCAGCAGTTTAGAGACTAACTATGGCTACACCTTC
TRBJ2-5 NA NA TRBV6-6 CASSYSANQETQYF TGTGCCAGCAGTTACTCGGCTAACCAAGAGACCCAGTACTTC
TRBJ2-5 NA NA TRBV5-1 CASSLNSATTQETQYF TGCGCCAGCAGCTTGAATAGCGCAACCACACAAGAGACCCAGTACTTC
TRBJ2-7 TRBD1 NA TRBV6-5 CASGYRGRDEQYF TGTGCCAGCGGATACAGGGGGCGGGACGAGCAGTACTTC
TRBJ2-5 NA NA TRBV30 CAWSRAVSVYQETQYF TGTGCCTGGAGCAGGGCGGTCTCCGTGTACCAAGAGACCCAGTACTTC
TRBJ1-1 TRBD1 few TRBV5-6 CASSFTGDTEAFF TGTGCCAGCAGCTTCACAGGGGACACTGAAGCTTTCTTT
TRBJ2-2 TRBD1 NA TRBV4-3 CASSPSRDRGGTGELFF TGCGCCAGCAGCCCGTCCCGGGACAGGGGAGGTACCGGGGAGCTGTTTTTT
TRBJ2-7 NA NA TRBV15 CATSRAAGGGYEQYF TGTGCCACCAGCAGAGCGGCGGGTGGGGGGTACGAGCAGTACTTC
TRBJ2-4 NA NA TRBV11-2 CASSFGGAGAKNIQYF TGTGCCAGCAGCTTTGGGGGCGCGGGTGCCAAAAACATTCAGTACTTC
TRBJ1-3 TRBD1 NA TRBV7-8 CASSHDRDGNTIYF TGTGCCAGCAGCCACGACAGGGATGGAAACACCATATATTTT
TRBJ2-7 TRBD2 NA TRBV5-1 CASSPGLGLTYEQYF TGCGCCAGCAGCCCCGGACTAGGGCTAACCTACGAGCAGTACTTC
TRBJ1-6 TRBD1 NA TRBV18 CASSRRRDRVWDNSPLHF TGTGCCAGCTCACGCCGCCGGGACAGGGTATGGGATAATTCACCCCTCCACTTT
TRBJ2-1 TRBD2 NA TRBV5-1 CASSDSGGAYNEQFF TGCGCCAGCAGCGATAGCGGGGGGGCTTACAATGAGCAGTTCTTC
TRBJ1-1 TRBD1 NA TRBV5-3 CASLPEDRSIEAFF TGTGCCAGCCTCCCCGAGGACAGGTCTATTGAAGCTTTCTTT
TRBJ2-5 NA NA TRBV10-3 CAISEIGGWGQETQYF TGTGCCATCAGTGAAATAGGCGGGTGGGGACAAGAGACCCAGTACTTC
TRBJ2-5 NA NA TRBV4-1 CASSQVGTAQETQYF TGCGCCAGCAGCCAAGTAGGAACAGCTCAAGAGACCCAGTACTTC
TRBJ1-5 TRBD1 NA TRBV10-3 CAISETGGHQPQHF TGTGCCATCAGTGAGACAGGGGGCCATCAGCCCCAGCATTTT
TRBJ2-3 TRBD2 NA TRBV5-1 CASSLVPAGAYTDTQYF TGCGCCAGCAGCTTGGTTCCTGCGGGAGCCTACACAGATACGCAGTATTTT
TRBJ2-7 TRBD1 NA TRBV6-6 CASSYQGANEQYF TGTGCCAGCAGTTACCAGGGGGCGAACGAGCAGTACTTC
TRBJ2-7 NA NA TRBV13 CASSSDGGPYEQYF TGTGCCAGCAGCTCCGATGGTGGCCCCTACGAGCAGTACTTC